This T cell receptor beta chain is from a study of blood T cell repertoires in COVID-19. Whole-study context: Samples representing acute and convalescent COVID-19 were sourced from the United States, Italy and Spain. In each case, the material was cDNA or gDNA derived from T cells, B-cell-depleted T cells, or PBMCs.

In the source study's methods: Researchers report that nucleated cell counts were estimated from reference gene primer amplification. The protocol was immunoSEQ multiplex PCR, while the TCRdb copy is restricted to in-frame clones and leaves out a portion. That table is the source of V, J and clone size, and D and trimming were worked out from the DNA. The repertoire has 150,000 or so clones, just under 85% of them found once; the top ten carry 22%. V shed 4 bases and J shed 12 bases, with 13 bases lying between them. Germline CDR1 is MNHEY and CDR2 is SVGEGT. The CDR3 has 11 residues. This chain joins TRBV6-2 or TRBV6-3 and TRBJ2-7; D may be TRBD1 (5 bases). Sequencing input: peripheral blood. The receptor's source is a woman of 80 years or more with acute or convalescent COVID-19. CDR3 bases: TGTGCCAGCAGTTCCCAGGGATTTTGGTACTTC. This translates into CASSSQGFWYF.